The rows below give T cell receptor beta chains drawn from one sample of a study of shared clonotypes between healthy human individuals. Data came from immunoSEQ multiplex PCR; TCRdb stores just in-frame clones and leaves some out. The table shows 300,000 to 400,000 clones, with around 86% occurring only once. Sequencing was done on a sample of memory CD8+ T cells sorted from blood. The receptors were sampled from a young man in good health. The CDR3 runs from the conserved cysteine through the conserved F or W. Fields, in order: clone size, D gene, V gene, J gene, CDR3 protein, CDR3 DNA. D genes are given only for firm matches. Only some rows state a clone size, as once, few, many or a class for expanded clones.

.	.	TRBV9	TRBJ2-7	CASSVGDTYEQYF	TGTGCCAGCAGCGTAGGCGATACCTACGAGCAGTACTTC
few	.	TRBV10-3	TRBJ2-1	CAISELGGGRPNGYNEQFF	TGTGCCATCAGTGAGTTAGGGGGCGGGAGGCCCAATGGGTACAATGAGCAGTTCTTC
.	.	TRBV29-1	TRBJ2-2	CSVALLAEANTGELFF	TGCAGCGTGGCGTTACTAGCTGAGGCGAACACCGGGGAGCTGTTTTTT
.	.	TRBV6-6	TRBJ1-5	CASTPGWGSNQPQHF	TGTGCCAGCACCCCAGGTTGGGGGAGCAATCAGCCCCAGCATTTT
.	.	TRBV10-2	TRBJ1-1	CASVDSMNTEAFF	TGCGCCAGCGTGGACAGTATGAACACTGAAGCTTTCTTT
many	.	TRBV30	TRBJ2-7	CAWSWEDTRYEQYF	TGTGCCTGGAGTTGGGAAGACACACGCTACGAGCAGTACTTC
.	.	TRBV11-2	TRBJ2-2	CASSLNGAGELFF	TGTGCCAGCAGCTTAAACGGGGCCGGGGAGCTGTTTTTT
.	TRBD2	TRBV13	TRBJ2-7	CASSLGGGSYEQYF	TGTGCCAGCAGCTTGGGGGGAGGGTCCTACGAGCAGTACTTC
.	.	TRBV5-6	TRBJ2-2	CASSLTGGELFF	TGTGCCAGCAGCTTGACCGGCGGGGAGCTGTTTTTT
.	.	TRBV4-1	TRBJ2-7	CASSLGYEQYF	TGCGCCAGCAGCCTAGGGTACGAGCAGTACTTC
few	TRBD1	TRBV7-2	TRBJ2-1	CASSFWGTWTGEYNEQFF	TGTGCCAGCAGCTTCTGGGGCACCTGGACAGGAGAATACAATGAGCAGTTCTTC
.	TRBD1	TRBV10-3	TRBJ1-2	CAISELRQGANYGYTF	TGTGCCATCAGTGAGTTAAGACAGGGGGCTAACTATGGCTACACCTTC
.	TRBD1	TRBV28	TRBJ1-4	CASSSTGEATNEKLFF	TGTGCCAGCAGTTCGACAGGGGAGGCAACTAATGAAAAACTGTTTTTT
.	.	TRBV7-2	TRBJ2-3	CASSPRQTRTDTQYF	TGTGCCAGCAGCCCCCGACAGACACGCACAGATACGCAGTATTTT
.	.	TRBV7-9	TRBJ2-7	CASSAGGPRGEIYEQYF	TGTGCCAGCAGCGCCGGCGGCCCCAGGGGCGAGATTTACGAGCAGTACTTC
.	.	TRBV7-8	TRBJ2-7	CASSLIRSHEQYF	TGTGCCAGCAGCTTAATCAGGTCCCACGAGCAGTACTTC
.	.	TRBV7-2	TRBJ1-5	CASSFGGNQPQHF	TGTGCCAGCAGCTTCGGGGGCAATCAGCCCCAGCATTTT
.	.	TRBV14	TRBJ2-7	CASRLTGISYEQYF	TGTGCCAGCAGACTCACCGGGATTTCCTACGAGCAGTACTTC
once	.	TRBV27	TRBJ2-7	CASSPARVGYEQYF	TGTGCCAGCAGCCCCGCTCGAGTTGGTTACGAGCAGTACTTC
.	TRBD1	TRBV11-2	TRBJ1-2	CASSPTGGPYGYTF	TGTGCCAGCAGCCCGACAGGGGGTCCCTATGGCTACACCTTC
.	TRBD1	TRBV30	TRBJ2-7	CAWNPTGLYEQYF	TGTGCCTGGAACCCGACAGGGCTCTACGAGCAGTACTTC
.	TRBD1	TRBV7-9	TRBJ1-6	CASSSWGQGGNSPLHF	TGTGCCAGCAGCTCCTGGGGACAGGGGGGAAATTCACCCCTCCACTTT
many	TRBD2	TRBV27	TRBJ2-2	CASSYAGANTGELFF	TGTGCCAGCAGTTACGCGGGGGCGAACACCGGGGAGCTGTTTTTT
.	.	TRBV13	TRBJ2-7	CASSSNLLRQEQYF	TGTGCCAGCAGCTCCAACCTACTTAGACAGGAGCAGTACTTC
.	.	TRBV30	TRBJ1-1	CALERGGRTEAFF	TGTGCCTTGGAGAGGGGGGGGAGAACTGAAGCTTTCTTT
once	.	TRBV28	TRBJ1-1	CASSTSSGDAFF	.
.	.	TRBV9	TRBJ1-2	CASSIGLTVAYGYTF	TGTGCCAGCAGCATCGGACTTACGGTCGCCTATGGCTACACCTTC
medium-sized	.	TRBV29-1	TRBJ1-6	CSVQPGGTNSPLHF	TGCAGCGTTCAACCGGGGGGGACCAATTCACCCCTCCACTTT
.	.	TRBV4-1	TRBJ2-7	CASSQEQGWEQYF	TGCGCCAGCAGCCAGGAACAGGGATGGGAGCAGTACTTC
.	.	TRBV27	TRBJ2-7	CASSLSGPNYEQYF	TGTGCCAGCAGTTTATCGGGCCCCAACTACGAGCAGTACTTC
.	.	TRBV6-5	TRBJ2-1	CASSYASTNEQFF	TGTGCCAGCAGTTACGCGAGCACGAATGAGCAGTTCTTC
.	.	TRBV10-3	TRBJ2-2	CAISESTGDLGELFF	TGTGCCATCAGTGAGTCGACGGGAGACCTCGGGGAGCTGTTTTTT
.	.	TRBV28	TRBJ1-6	CASSLPGNSPLHF	TGTGCCAGCAGTTTACCAGGGAATTCACCCCTCCACTTT
.	.	TRBV6-5	TRBJ2-2	CASSYSGTLRFGELFF	TGTGCCAGCAGTTACTCCGGGACACTCCGATTCGGGGAGCTGTTTTTT
.	.	TRBV28	TRBJ2-5	CASSLDSDAGMIETQYF	TGTGCCAGCAGTTTGGATTCCGACGCAGGGATGATAGAGACCCAGTACTTC